The subject of this entry is one T cell receptor (beta chain). The data belong to a study of blood T cell repertoires in COVID-19. For the study at large: Recovered status applied to Cohort 3 donors who had two consecutive negative PCRs. It also applied to those with clearance or with symptom resolution. COVID-19 samples collected from the United States, Italy and Spain covered acute and convalescent phases.

The CDR3 is 17 amino acids. The junction had 9 bases not matched to a gene; V was cut back by 0 bases and J by 7 bases. Germline V lookup: CDR1 WNHNN, CDR2 SYGVQD (reference sequence). In the study's own analysis: Reference gene primer amplification in the assay estimated nucleated cell counts. Libraries were prepared by immunoSEQ multiplex PCR; TCRdb keeps only in-frame clonotypes and omits some of them. The V and J calls and the clone size are those of that table, but D and trimming were determined from the DNA. This sample has fewer than 200,000 clones, with less than 80% found just once. The clonotype originates from a woman between 65 and 79 years old in a cohort exposed to, infected with or recovered from COVID-19 (not recorded which). The J gene is TRBJ2-1, the V gene TRBV10-1, with TRBD2 identical over 10 bases. Input material: PBMCs or T cells enriched from blood (not recorded which). The CDR3 is CASSESRTSGRENEQFF. In nucleotides, the CDR3 is TGCGCCAGCAGTGAGTCGAGGACTAGCGGTAGGGAGAATGAGCAGTTCTTC.